This TCR beta chain was observed in a study of T-cell memory formation after mild COVID-19. The overall study: For the most part, TCR clusters were specific to one donor. Whole-study results and caveats: CD8+ contracting clones occupied EMRA, while CD4+ ones occupied mainly CM and EM. CD4/CD8 balance held among clones contracting day 15 to 85, and later expanders leaned CD4+.

CDR1 is SGHRS, CDR2 YFSETQ, per germline. The V gene lost 4 bases and the J gene lost 0 bases, with 14 bases spanning the gap. This CDR3 comprises 15 residues. UMIs and sample barcodes were carried by the TCR alpha and TCR beta cDNA libraries that 5'RACE produced using constant-segment primers. TCRdb reanalysed the 5' RACE reads using MiXCR and keeps one entry per CDR3 protein. The sample consists of 200,000 to 300,000 distinct CDR3 sequences, approximately 15% of them appearing once. As to this clonotype: The antigen is not known.

The TCR originated in an adult woman who had mild COVID-19 (a few samples of this study predate the infection). Cell type and time point are not known. V usage is TRBV5-1 and J usage is TRBJ2-7; D uncertain. Sequencing was performed on PBMCs or a T cell subset sorted from them (not recorded which). CDR3 in amino acids: CASSPGRLTSYEQYF. Written as DNA, the CDR3 is TGCGCCAGCAGCCCGGGCCGGTTGACCTCCTACGAGCAGTACTTC.